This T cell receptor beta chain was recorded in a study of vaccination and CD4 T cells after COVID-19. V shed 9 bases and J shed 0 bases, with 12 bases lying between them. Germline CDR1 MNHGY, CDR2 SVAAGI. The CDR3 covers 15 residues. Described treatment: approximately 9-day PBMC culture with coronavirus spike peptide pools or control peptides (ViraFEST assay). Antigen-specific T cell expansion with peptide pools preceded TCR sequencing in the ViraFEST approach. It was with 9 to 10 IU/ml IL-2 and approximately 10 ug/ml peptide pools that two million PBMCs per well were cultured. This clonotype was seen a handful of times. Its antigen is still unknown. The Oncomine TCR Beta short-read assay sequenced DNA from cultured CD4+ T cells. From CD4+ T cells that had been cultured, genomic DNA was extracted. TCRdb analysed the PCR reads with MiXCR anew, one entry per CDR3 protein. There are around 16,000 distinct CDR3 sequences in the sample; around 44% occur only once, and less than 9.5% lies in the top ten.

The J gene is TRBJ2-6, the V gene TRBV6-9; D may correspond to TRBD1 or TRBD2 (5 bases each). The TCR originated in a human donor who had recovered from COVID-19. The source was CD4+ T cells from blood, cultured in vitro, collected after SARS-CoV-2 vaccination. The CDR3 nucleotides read TGTGCCAGGGGACGGGTTTACTCTGGGGCCAACGTCCTGACTTTC. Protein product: CARGRVYSGANVLTF.